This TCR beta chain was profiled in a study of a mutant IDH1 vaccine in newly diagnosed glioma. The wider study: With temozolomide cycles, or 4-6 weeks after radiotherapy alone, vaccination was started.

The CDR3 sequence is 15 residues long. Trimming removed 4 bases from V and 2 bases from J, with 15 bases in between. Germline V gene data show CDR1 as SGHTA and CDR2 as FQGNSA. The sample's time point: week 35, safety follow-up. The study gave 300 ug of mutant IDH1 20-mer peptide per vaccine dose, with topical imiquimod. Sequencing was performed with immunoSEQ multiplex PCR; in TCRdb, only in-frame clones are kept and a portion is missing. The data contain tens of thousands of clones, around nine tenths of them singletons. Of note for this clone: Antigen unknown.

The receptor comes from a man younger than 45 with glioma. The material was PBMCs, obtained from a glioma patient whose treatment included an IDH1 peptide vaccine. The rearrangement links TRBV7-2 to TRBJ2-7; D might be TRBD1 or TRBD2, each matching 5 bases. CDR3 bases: TGTGCCAGCAGCTGGTCGACCGGGGCCCCCTACGAGCAGTACTTC. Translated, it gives CASSWSTGAPYEQYF.